This T cell receptor beta chain emerged from a study of control samples from healthy donors and cancer patients. V lost 0 bases and J lost 2, with 6 bases in between. Germline V gives CDR1 SGHAT, CDR2 FQNNGV. The CDR3 runs 14 residues. This clone was seen a single time. Using immunoSEQ multiplex PCR, the repertoire was profiled, and TCRdb retains in-frame clones only, with some absent. This table has about 160,000 clones, about 95% appearing once. The chain employs TRBV11-2 and TRBJ2-3; D call uncertain. The clonotype comes from a man aged 60-69 years with colorectal cancer. Sequenced material: PBMCs. The CDR3 loop is CASSLEFSTDTQYF. The CDR3 nucleotides read TGTGCCAGCAGCTTAGAATTCTCCACAGATACGCAGTATTTT. The full variable domain, rest sourced from reference TRBV11-2 and TRBJ2-3, is EAGVAQSPRYKIIEKRQSVAFWCNPISGHATLYWYQQILGQGPKLLIQFQNNGVVDDSQLPKDRFSAERLKGVDSTLKIQPAKLEDSAVYLCASSLEFSTDTQYFGPGTRLTVL.